Listed below are T cell receptor beta chains from one sample, sequenced in a study of blood T cell repertoires in COVID-19. Only in-frame clones appear in the TCRdb table, and some are missing; sequencing was by immunoSEQ multiplex PCR. The sample gives 65,000 or so clones, 75% to 90% of which show up once; about a tenth is in the top ten. The sample consisted of peripheral blood. The receptors were sampled from a man aged 30 to 39 with COVID-19, enrolled during active disease. Both conserved end residues are part of each CDR3. D genes are given only for firm matches. Expanded clones get a size class; other rows say once, few or many, or leave the size out.

J,size,D,V,DNA,CDR3
TRBJ1-2,NA,TRBD1,TRBV5-6,TGTGCCAGCAGCGAGTCCGGGACAGGGACAACCTATGGCTACACCTTC,CASSESGTGTTYGYTF
TRBJ1-1,NA,NA,TRBV2,TGTGCCAGCACCAGGACATTTGAAGCTTTCTTT,CASTRTFEAFF
TRBJ2-1,NA,TRBD1,TRBV10-3,TGTGCCATCAGTATCAACCGGGACAGTCCCTACAATGAGCAGTTCTTC,CAISINRDSPYNEQFF
TRBJ2-7,NA,NA,TRBV6-5,TGTGCCACTGGCCAGTACGAGCAGTACTTC,CATGQYEQYF
TRBJ2-1,NA,TRBD2,TRBV28,TGTGCCAGCACCCAATCGGGACTAGCGGGGAGAGGTGAGCAGTTCTTC,CASTQSGLAGRGEQFF
TRBJ2-2,once,TRBD2,TRBV5-1,TGCGCCAGCAGCTCGGAAGCGGGAGGGCCTAAATACGGGGAGCTGTTTTTT,CASSSEAGGPKYGELFF
TRBJ1-5,NA,TRBD1,TRBV7-9,TGTGCCAGCAGCTCATATGGGACAGGGAAAAGGGAGCCCCAGCATTTT,CASSSYGTGKREPQHF
TRBJ1-6,once,NA,TRBV5-6,TGTGCCAGCAGTCGTTCCGTTCAGGGAGGTTCACCCCTCCACTTT,CASSRSVQGGSPLHF
TRBJ2-3,NA,TRBD1,TRBV7-2,TGTGCCAGCAGCTTACGACAGGGTGCAGATACGCAGTATTTT,CASSLRQGADTQYF
TRBJ2-1,NA,NA,TRBV29-1,TGCAGCGTTGAAATCCGCGGGGATGAGCAGTTCTTC,CSVEIRGDEQFF
TRBJ2-7,NA,TRBD1,TRBV2,TGTGCCAGCAGTGAGTTACAGGGGTTAAACTACGAGCAGTACTTC,CASSELQGLNYEQYF
TRBJ1-2,NA,TRBD1,TRBV28,TGTGCCAGCAGTTCACAGGGGAATGGCTACACCTTC,CASSSQGNGYTF
TRBJ2-3,NA,NA,TRBV29-1,TGCAGCGTTAGGACAGACCTGCGGGATACGCAGTATTTT,CSVRTDLRDTQYF
TRBJ1-1,NA,NA,TRBV20-1,TGCAGTGCTAGAGCTGGGAGTGAAGCTTTCTTT,CSARAGSEAFF
TRBJ2-1,NA,TRBD1,TRBV7-9,TGTGCCAGCAGCCCCGACAGGGGGAGGACCTACAATGAGCAGTTCTTC,CASSPDRGRTYNEQFF
TRBJ1-4,NA,TRBD1,TRBV27,TGTGCCAGCCTCCCCCTAGGGACAGCTAATGAAAAACTGTTTTTT,CASLPLGTANEKLFF
TRBJ1-2,NA,NA,TRBV15,TGTGCCACCAGCAGAGATGAGGGCTACACCTTC,CATSRDEGYTF
TRBJ1-2,NA,TRBD1,TRBV19,TGTGCCAGTAGTCCGGGGACAGCTAACTATGGCTACACCTTC,CASSPGTANYGYTF
TRBJ2-7,few,TRBD1,TRBV7-2,TGTGCCAGCAGCTTAGCAGGACAGGGAGCCTACGAGCAGTACTTC,CASSLAGQGAYEQYF
TRBJ1-2,NA,NA,TRBV5-4,TGTGCCAGCAGCTTTCCAGGTTATATCTATGGCTACACCTTC,CASSFPGYIYGYTF
TRBJ1-1,few,NA,TRBV6-1,TGTGCCAGCAGTGAACAGGGTAGATGGGGTGAAGCTTTCTTT,CASSEQGRWGEAFF
TRBJ1-5,NA,NA,TRBV10-2,TGCGCCAGCAGTGACGATGGAGTAACTAAAAGCAATCAGCCCCAGCATTTT,CASSDDGVTKSNQPQHF
TRBJ2-3,once,TRBD2,TRBV4-1,TGCGCCAGCAGCCAATCCGGGACTAGCGGGCCCACAGATACGCAGTATTTT,CASSQSGTSGPTDTQYF
TRBJ1-1,NA,TRBD1,TRBV30,TGTGCCACCGCGGACAGGGGATACACTGAAGCTTTCTTT,CATADRGYTEAFF
TRBJ2-7,NA,TRBD2,TRBV4-3,TGCGCCAGCAGCGGGTCGACGGGAGGGAGTTACGAGCAGTACTTC,CASSGSTGGSYEQYF
TRBJ1-5,few,TRBD1,TRBV2,TGTGCCAGCAGGCAACAGGGGGCGGGCAATCAGCCCCAGCATTTT,CASRQQGAGNQPQHF
TRBJ2-7,NA,TRBD2,TRBV19,TGTGCCCCTGCTAGCGGGCCAGTTCCGTCCGAGCAGTACTTC,CAPASGPVPSEQYF
TRBJ1-1,NA,TRBD1,TRBV3-1/TRBV3-2,TGTGCCAGCAGCCATCGGCAGGGGGCATGGGAAGCTTTCTTT,CASSHRQGAWEAFF
TRBJ1-5,NA,NA,TRBV19,TGTGCCGCTTCCGGGACACGGAATCAGCCCCAGCATTTT,CAASGTRNQPQHF
TRBJ2-3,NA,NA,TRBV9,TGTGCCAGCAGCGACAGAATTAGCACAGATACGCAGTATTTT,CASSDRISTDTQYF
TRBJ2-1,NA,TRBD2,TRBV9,TGTGCCAGCAGCGCCCTGACTAGCGGAGGCTCCTACAATGAGCAGTTCTTC,CASSALTSGGSYNEQFF
TRBJ1-2,NA,NA,TRBV28,TGTGCCAGCAACTATCCGCAGACAGTGCCCTATGGCTACACCTTC,CASNYPQTVPYGYTF
TRBJ2-5,NA,NA,TRBV20-1,TGCAGTGCTAGTGGTCTAGCGAGGGAGACCCAGTACTTC,CSASGLARETQYF
TRBJ2-2,large,NA,TRBV24-1,TGTGCCACCAGTGATTTGGGCGGGGACACCGGGGAGCTGTTTTTT,CATSDLGGDTGELFF
TRBJ1-2,NA,NA,TRBV2,TGTGCCAGCAGTTCGGGGGGCTATGGCTACACCTTC,CASSSGGYGYTF
TRBJ2-5,NA,TRBD2,TRBV5-1,TGCGCCAGCAGCCAGGGACTAGCGGGAGTCGTGACCCAGTACTTC,CASSQGLAGVVTQYF
TRBJ2-1,NA,NA,TRBV4-1,TGCGCCAGCAGCCAAGAGGAGGAGCAGTTCTTC,CASSQEEEQFF